One and the same sample provided the 25 T cell receptor beta chains below, sequenced in a study of OX40 agonist ivuxolimab in advanced cancers. TCRdb's copy holds only in-frame clones and misses some; the assay was immunoSEQ multiplex PCR. The sample shows more than 55,000 clones, roughly nine tenths of them seen only once. The starting material was CD4+ or CD8+ T cells sorted from blood, obtained in a trial of the OX40 agonist ivuxolimab. The receptors originated from an adult with an advanced solid tumor such as melanoma, head and neck, liver or kidney cancer.

The chain couples TRBV6-6 to TRBJ1-2; TRBD1 aligns across 7 bases. Looked up from germline, CDR1 is MNHNY and CDR2 is SVGAGI (reference sequence). This CDR3 is built from 13 residues. Trimming took 6 bases from V and 8 from J; bases not matched to a gene: 9. The CDR3 is CASRLTGAEGYTF. CDR3 sequence (DNA): TGTGCCAGCAGATTAACAGGGGCAGAAGGCTACACCTTC.

The CDR3 loop is CASSLRAWGFYGYTF. CDR3 coding DNA: TGTGCCAGCAGTCTCCGGGCCTGGGGGTTTTATGGCTACACCTTC. V usage is TRBV28 and J usage is TRBJ1-2, with D perhaps matching TRBD1 (5 bases). Trimming took off 5 bases at V and 5 bases at J, with 18 bases between the two ends. This CDR3 is built from 15 residues. Germline CDR1 reads MDHEN; CDR2 reads SYDVKM.

V and J are TRBV29-1 and TRBJ2-7; TRBD1 matches at 8 bases. The trim removed 5 bases at V and 4 bases at J, leaving 1 base unmatched. This CDR3 region has 11 residues. Germline CDR1 is SQVTM and CDR2 is ANQGSEA. The CDR3 nucleotides are TGCAGCGTTAGGACAGGGTACGAGCAGTACTTC. Protein: CSVRTGYEQYF.

This clone has a handful of counts. The CDR3 spells CASSLNGRPQETQYF. The DNA of the CDR3 is TGTGCCAGCAGCTTAAACGGGCGGCCTCAAGAGACCCAGTACTTC. The chain has TRBV7-3 and TRBJ2-5; D is unresolved. The CDR3 covers 15 residues. Trimming shortened V by 1 base and J by 2 bases, and 11 bases separated the two germline ends. Germline V gene sequence: CDR1 SGHTA, CDR2 FQGTGA.

The V gene is TRBV6-5, the J gene TRBJ2-5; 7 bases map to TRBD1. The J call may be in error: the DNA end matches TRBJ2-7 better. Germline lookup yields CDR1 MNHEY and CDR2 SVGAGI. The CDR3 has 14 residues. CDR3 loop: CASATGTAAYEQYF. The CDR3, as DNA: TGTGCCAGTGCCACCGGGACAGCAGCCTACGAGCAGTACTTC.

The V call is TRBV29-1, the J call TRBJ2-3; D not certain. Trimming stripped 4 bases from V and 4 bases from J, with 12 bases between. This CDR3 spans 13 amino acids. Looked up from germline, CDR1 is SQVTM and CDR2 is ANQGSEA. The CDR3: CSVGFGGSDTQYF. The CDR3 DNA reads as TGCAGCGTTGGATTCGGTGGGTCAGATACGCAGTATTTT.

This clone appeared a few times. The rearrangement links TRBV15 to TRBJ2-1; the match to TRBD2 covers 10 bases. Germline V gives CDR1 LNHNV, CDR2 YYDKDF (reference sequence). V lost 0 bases, J lost 4 bases, and 3 bases stayed unmatched. This CDR3 contains 16 residues. The CDR3 DNA follows: TGTGCCACCAGCAGAGAAGCGGGAGGGCCTTACAATGAGCAGTTCTTC. Protein product: CATSREAGGPYNEQFF.

The genes are TRBV28 and TRBJ1-1; 8 bases are a match to TRBD1. The V and J ends lost 5 bases and 4 bases, in that order; junction bases with no gene match: 9. This CDR3 contains 15 residues. Germline CDR1 reads MDHEN; CDR2 reads SYDVKM. As DNA, the CDR3 is TGTGCCAGCAGTCTGGGGACAGGCAGTCCCACTGAAGCTTTCTTT. Encoded protein: CASSLGTGSPTEAFF.

CDR3 nucleotides: TGTGCCAGCAGCTCGTTCGGGACTAGCGACAACAATGAGCAGTTCTTC. Its protein product is CASSSFGTSDNNEQFF. The V gene is TRBV13, the J gene TRBJ2-1, with TRBD2 matching 10 bases. This CDR3 spans 16 amino acids. CDR1 is PRHDT and CDR2 is FYEKMQ in the germline V gene (reference sequence). With 4 bases clipped from V and 5 bases from J, the junction kept 8 bases outside the gene matches. The full variable domain, with the rest looked up from reference TRBV13 and TRBJ2-1, is AAGVIQSPRHLIKEKRETATLKCYPIPRHDTVYWYQQGPGQDPQFLISFYEKMQSDKGSIPDRFSAQQFSDYHSELNMSSLELGDSALYFCASSSFGTSDNNEQFFGPGTRLTVL.

V gene TRBV7-8 combines with J gene TRBJ2-7; D gene ambiguous. V lost 6 bases to trimming and J lost 3 bases, with 12 bases between them. This CDR3 has 13 amino acids. CDR1 SGHVS and CDR2 FQNEAQ come from the germline V gene. The CDR3 nucleotides read TGTGCCAGCAGTTTTACACCCTACTACGAGCAGTACTTC. Translating gives CASSFTPYYEQYF.

V and J are TRBV27 and TRBJ2-4, with 7 bases identical to TRBD1. Trimming removed 9 bases from V and 5 bases from J; junction bases left unmatched: 7. CDR1 is MNHEY, CDR2 SMNVEV, per germline (reference sequence). CDR3 size: 13 residues. CDR3: CASRQGLENIQYF. In nucleotides, the CDR3 is TGTGCCAGTCGACAGGGCTTAGAAAACATTCAGTACTTC.

The genes are TRBV7-9 and TRBJ2-2; D gene unclear. The germline CDR1 and CDR2 sequences are SEHNR and FQNEAQ (reference sequence). The CDR3 spans 13 residues. Between the trimmed V and J ends, which lost 6 bases and 4 bases, there was a span of 9 bases. DNA of the CDR3: TGTGCCAGCAGGAAGTCGGGCACCGGGGAGCTGTTTTTT. This sequence encodes CASRKSGTGELFF.

V is TRBV5-6 and J is TRBJ2-7, with D uncertain. Per germline, CDR1 SGHDT and CDR2 YYEEEE. Trimming stripped 3 bases from V and 3 bases from J, with 7 bases between. CDR3 length: 12 residues. The CDR3 DNA is TGTGCCAGCAGCTGGGGTTTCTACGAGCAGTACTTC. This encodes CASSWGFYEQYF.

This clone was counted a single time. The V call is TRBV19, the J call TRBJ1-3; perhaps TRBD1 as D (5 bases). CDR1 is LNHDA, CDR2 SQIVND, per germline (reference sequence). V was pared by 3 bases and J by 0 bases, with 15 bases between. This CDR3 comprises 17 residues. The CDR3 nucleotides are TGTGCCAGTAGTATTGGGGGGAGCAGTGTCTCTGGAAACACCATATATTTT. Translating gives CASSIGGSSVSGNTIYF. The full variable domain, completed using reference TRBV19 and TRBJ1-3, is DGGITQSPKYLFRKEGQNVTLSCEQNLNHDAMYWYRQDPGQGLRLIYYSQIVNDFQKGDIAEGYSVSREKKESFPLTVTSAQKNPTAFYLCASSIGGSSVSGNTIYFGEGSWLTVV.

The J gene is TRBJ2-5, the V gene TRBV2; either TRBD1 or TRBD2 may supply D (5 bases each). From germline, CDR1 is SNHLY and CDR2 FYNNEI. Trimming left V 7 bases short and J 2 bases short, with 14 bases between. CDR3 size: 14 residues. CDR3 DNA: TGTGCCAGCATGGTGGGAGAGGGGCAAGAGACCCAGTACTTC. This gives the protein CASMVGEGQETQYF.

This clone has more than one count but fewer than ten. This CDR3 is also generated by other DNA sequences in the sample. The gene calls are TRBV27 and TRBJ2-7; 7 bases line up with TRBD2. CDR3 length equals 15 residues. The junction had 12 bases not matched to a gene; V was cut back by 6 bases and J by 4 bases. From germline, CDR1 is MNHEY and CDR2 SMNVEV (reference sequence). CDR3 loop: CASRRASGGTYEQYF. The CDR3 nucleotides are TGTGCCAGCAGACGCGCTAGCGGAGGGACTTACGAGCAGTACTTC.

The V and J genes are TRBV20-1 and TRBJ2-7; 7 bases are a match to TRBD2. V lost 6 bases, J lost 7 bases, and 6 bases stayed unmatched. CDR1 is DFQATT and CDR2 is SNEGSKA in the germline V gene (reference sequence). The CDR3 is made up of 11 amino acids. The CDR3 DNA reads as TGCAGTGCCCAGAGGGGAGGGGAGCAGTACTTC. Residues: CSAQRGGEQYF.

The rearrangement joins TRBV19 to TRBJ2-3; 14 bases match TRBD2. V was pared by 3 bases and J by 1 base, with 3 bases of the junction left unmatched. Germline-derived CDR1 and CDR2 are LNHDA and SQIVND (reference sequence). CDR3 length equals 17 residues. The CDR3 reads CASSMTSGRVGTDTQYF. DNA for the CDR3: TGTGCCAGTAGTATGACTAGCGGGAGGGTGGGCACAGATACGCAGTATTTT.

This chain uses TRBV4-1 with TRBJ2-7, with 9 bases aligning to TRBD2. This CDR3 region has 18 residues. Per the germline V gene, CDR1 is MGHRA and CDR2 is YSYEKL. The ends lost 3 bases at V and 6 bases at J; junction bases unmatched: 18. The CDR3 loop is CASSQLDMGLAGPREQYF. The CDR3 bases are TGCGCCAGCAGCCAGTTGGACATGGGGCTAGCGGGACCTCGCGAGCAGTACTTC.

V is TRBV2 and J is TRBJ1-2; D remains ambiguous. Germline V gene data show CDR1 as SNHLY and CDR2 as FYNNEI. This CDR3 region has 13 residues. V gave up 6 bases and J gave up 1 base, with 9 bases separating them. CDR3 nucleotides: TGTGCCAGCAGAGACACCTATAACTATGGCTACACCTTC. Its protein product is CASRDTYNYGYTF.

V is TRBV7-9 and J is TRBJ2-3, with D maybe TRBD1 (5 bases). The V gene's germline CDR1 is SEHNR and CDR2 FQNEAQ (reference sequence). The V and J ends lost 7 bases and 0 bases respectively, with 8 bases between them. The CDR3 runs to 13 residues. The CDR3 DNA sequence: TGTGCCAGCACAGGACAAAGCACAGATACGCAGTATTTT. Amino acid sequence: CASTGQSTDTQYF.

The genes are TRBV27 and TRBJ1-1; 9 nucleotides match TRBD1. The CDR3 has 13 amino acids. Looked up from germline, CDR1 is MNHEY and CDR2 is SMNVEV (reference sequence). The ends lost 6 bases at V and 4 bases at J; junction bases unmatched: 3. CDR3: CASSGTGPTEAFF. CDR3 sequence (DNA): TGTGCCAGCAGCGGGACAGGGCCCACTGAAGCTTTCTTT.

The V gene is TRBV6-5, the J gene TRBJ2-1, with D unresolved. The CDR3 is made up of 14 amino acids. With 2 bases removed from V and 3 bases from J, the gap between germline ends came to 8 bases. Germline V CDR1 and CDR2: MNHEY, SVGAGI. The CDR3 region is CASSYEANYNEQFF. In nucleotides, the CDR3 is TGTGCCAGCAGTTACGAGGCCAACTACAATGAGCAGTTCTTC.

This rearrangement joins TRBV2 to TRBJ2-1; TRBD2 matches 8 bases. Looked up from germline, CDR1 is SNHLY and CDR2 is FYNNEI. With V trimmed by 6 bases and J by 6 bases, 7 bases remained unmatched. The CDR3 runs 14 residues. The CDR3 bases are TGTGCCAGCAGAGGGACTAGTGTGCCCAATGAGCAGTTCTTC. Its translation: CASRGTSVPNEQFF.

This rearrangement joins TRBV27 to TRBJ2-1; 9 positions agree with TRBD2. V dropped 3 bases and J dropped 8; count of bases not matched to a gene: 8. The CDR3 runs to 15 residues. The germline V gene encodes CDR1 MNHEY and CDR2 SMNVEV (reference sequence). The CDR3 loop is CASSLVAGGPDEQFF. CDR3 bases: TGTGCCAGCAGTTTGGTTGCGGGAGGGCCTGATGAGCAGTTCTTC.